These T cell receptor beta chains were read from a single sample in a study of blood T cell repertoires in COVID-19. Data came from immunoSEQ multiplex PCR; TCRdb stores just in-frame clones and leaves some out. The sample carries some 150,000 clones, approximately 89% recorded once. The specimen was peripheral blood. The source is a human donor in a cohort sampled during active COVID-19. The CDR3 runs from the conserved cysteine through the conserved F or W. The order of the fields is D gene, J gene, V gene, clone size, CDR3 protein, CDR3 DNA. D genes are given only for firm matches. Some rows have no size entry. The others give once, few or many, or a class for an expanded clone.

- TRBJ2-3 TRBV6-5 - CASTQAGEDTQYF TGTGCCAGCACCCAAGCGGGCGAAGATACGCAGTATTTT
TRBD2 TRBJ2-3 TRBV10-1 once CASSEEGLAGNTQYF TGCGCCAGCAGTGAAGAAGGGCTAGCGGGGAACACGCAGTATTTT
TRBD1 TRBJ1-1 TRBV5-1 - CASSLMGQQAFF TGCGCCAGCAGCTTGATGGGACAGCAAGCTTTCTTT
- TRBJ2-4 TRBV7-2 - CASSLAPLRRLNIQYF TGTGCCAGCAGCTTAGCCCCTCTGAGGAGGTTGAACATTCAGTACTTC
TRBD1 TRBJ2-7 TRBV5-5 - CASSSGQGPYEQYF TGTGCCAGCAGCTCGGGACAGGGGCCCTACGAGCAGTACTTC
- TRBJ1-2 TRBV5-1 - CASSPGLGDSYTF TGCGCCAGCAGCCCCGGCCTAGGAGATAGCTACACCTTC
- TRBJ1-5 TRBV5-1 - CASSLTGFSNQPQHF TGCGCCAGCAGCTTGACAGGCTTTAGCAATCAGCCCCAGCATTTT
- TRBJ1-3 TRBV25-1 - CASNGQDLASGNTIYF TGTGCCAGCAACGGACAAGATCTCGCCTCTGGAAACACCATATATTTT
- TRBJ2-7 TRBV11-2 - CASSLIYEQYF TGTGCCAGCAGCTTAATATACGAGCAGTACTTC
TRBD2 TRBJ2-2 TRBV7-6 - CASSLETSGGQTGELFF TGTGCCAGCAGCTTAGAGACTAGCGGGGGGCAAACCGGGGAGCTGTTTTTT
- TRBJ1-5 TRBV7-2 - CASSPFGVNQPQHF TGTGCCAGCAGCCCTTTCGGGGTGAATCAGCCCCAGCATTTT
- TRBJ2-3 TRBV18 few CASSPPGGLQDTQYF TGTGCCAGCTCACCACCCGGAGGTCTGCAGGATACGCAGTATTTT
- TRBJ2-7 TRBV11-2 - CASSLASNYALPYEQYF TGTGCCAGCAGCTTAGCATCGAATTACGCGCTGCCCTACGAGCAGTACTTC
- TRBJ2-2 TRBV28 - CASSMTGNTGELFF TGTGCCAGCAGTATGACAGGAAACACCGGGGAGCTGTTTTTT
TRBD1 TRBJ2-1 TRBV6-6 - CASFLPGQGSNEQFF TGTGCCAGCTTCCTTCCGGGACAGGGAAGCAATGAGCAGTTCTTC
TRBD2 TRBJ2-7 TRBV3-1/TRBV3-2 - CASSQGVPGGYEQYF TGTGCCAGCAGCCAAGGGGTCCCGGGAGGGTACGAGCAGTACTTC
- TRBJ1-1 TRBV7-9 - CASSPEAFF TGTGCCAGCAGCCCGGAAGCTTTCTTT
- TRBJ1-2 TRBV6-5 - CASRKGPGATYGYTF TGTGCCAGCAGAAAGGGGCCAGGGGCGACCTATGGCTACACCTTC
TRBD1 TRBJ1-5 TRBV18 - CASSGTGGEQPQHF TGTGCCAGCTCAGGCACAGGGGGCGAACAGCCCCAGCATTTT
TRBD1 TRBJ1-3 TRBV24-1 - CATSDPPRDRGGTGNTIYF TGTGCCACCAGTGATCCGCCTCGGGACAGGGGGGGCACCGGAAACACCATATATTTT
TRBD2 TRBJ2-2 TRBV5-6 - CASSLKPSGGAGELFF TGTGCCAGCAGCTTGAAACCTAGCGGGGGGGCCGGGGAGCTGTTTTTT
- TRBJ1-1 TRBV5-1 once CASSLNRWDTEAFF TGCGCCAGCAGCTTGAACAGGTGGGACACTGAAGCTTTCTTT
- TRBJ1-1 TRBV15 - CATSREGGGF TGTGCCACCAGCAGAGAAGGCGGGGGTTTT
- TRBJ1-1 TRBV5-1 - CASRLQANTEAFF TGCGCCAGCAGGCTACAGGCGAACACTGAAGCTTTCTTT
- TRBJ2-3 TRBV4-1 - CASSQGGFGTDTQYF TGCGCCAGCAGCCAAGGCGGGTTTGGGACAGATACGCAGTATTTT
- TRBJ1-1 TRBV21-1 few CASRTRRRYTEAFF TGTGCCAGCAGGACCCGAAGGAGGTACACTGAAGCTTTCTTT
- TRBJ2-1 TRBV19 - CASSAVWGGPPNEQFF TGTGCCAGTAGTGCTGTCTGGGGGGGCCCGCCCAATGAGCAGTTCTTC
- TRBJ2-3 TRBV7-8 - CASSHRLPDTQYF TGTGCCAGCAGCCACAGATTACCAGATACGCAGTATTTT
- TRBJ2-2 TRBV27 - CASSLQVGELFF TGTGCCAGCAGTTTACAGGTCGGGGAGCTGTTTTTT
TRBD2 TRBJ2-5 TRBV3-1/TRBV3-2 - CASSPTSGGRETQYF TGTGCCAGCAGCCCGACTAGCGGGGGACGAGAGACCCAGTACTTC
- TRBJ1-5 TRBV10-3 - CAISESRVERYQPQHF TGTGCCATCAGTGAGTCCAGGGTAGAAAGGTATCAGCCCCAGCATTTT
- TRBJ2-1 TRBV9 - CASSVSQAYNEQFF TGTGCCAGCAGCGTTTCCCAGGCCTACAATGAGCAGTTCTTC
- TRBJ1-4 TRBV19 - CASSMRWREGEKLFF TGTGCCAGTAGTATGCGGTGGAGGGAGGGCGAAAAACTGTTTTTT
TRBD1 TRBJ2-2 TRBV18 - CASSQTGPNTGELFF TGTGCCAGCTCACAGACAGGGCCGAACACCGGGGAGCTGTTTTTT
TRBD1 TRBJ2-3 TRBV11-2 - CASSREGQGYTDTQYF TGTGCCAGCAGTCGTGAGGGACAGGGGTACACAGATACGCAGTATTTT
TRBD1 TRBJ2-3 TRBV15 - CATSRRRTGFAQYF TGTGCCACCAGCAGACGAAGGACAGGGTTTGCGCAGTATTTT
TRBD1 TRBJ2-3 TRBV5-1 - CASSIIGQGGSDTQYF TGCGCCAGCAGCATCATAGGACAGGGTGGGTCAGATACGCAGTATTTT